The sequence of this TCR beta chain was determined in a study of blood T cell repertoires in COVID-19. Study details: The United States, Italy and Spain supplied acute and convalescent COVID-19 samples. Nucleic acid was either cDNA or gDNA, and it came from T cells, B-cell-depleted T cells, or PBMCs.

V lost 7 bases to trimming and J lost 9 bases, with 7 bases between them. Germline loops: CDR1 MNHEY, CDR2 SVGAGI. CDR3 length: 10 residues. Libraries were prepared by immunoSEQ multiplex PCR; TCRdb keeps only in-frame clonotypes and omits some of them. Of fewer than 40,000 clones in the sample, 89% were seen once. Sequencing was performed on peripheral blood. V and J are TRBV6-5 and TRBJ1-5; D call uncertain. The TCR sequence derives from a woman in her thirties or forties with active or convalescent COVID-19. CDR3 amino acids: CASILRPQHF. CDR3 coding DNA: TGTGCCAGCATTTTGAGGCCCCAGCATTTT.